One and the same sample provided the 26 T cell receptor beta chains below, sequenced in a study of sequential checkpoint blockade in melanoma. Treatment given: randomized to nivolumab then ipilimumab (arm A) or the reverse (arm B). Clones were read by immunoSEQ multiplex PCR, and TCRdb kept only the in-frame ones, dropping some. The sample lists around 18,000 clones; about 74% were seen once. Sample: CD8+ T cells sorted from blood (inferred from file names), taken from a patient given nivolumab and ipilimumab in sequence. The source of these receptors is a human donor with melanoma.

The chain has TRBV4-1 and TRBJ1-2; D may be TRBD1 (5 bases). CDR1 and CDR2 (germline): MGHRA, YSYEKL. The CDR3 consists of 15 residues. V lost 0 bases to trimming and J lost 3 bases, with 11 bases between them. The CDR3 protein is CASSQDVGRDYGYTF. Written as DNA, the CDR3 is TGCGCCAGCAGCCAAGATGTGGGCAGGGACTATGGCTACACCTTC.

The chain's CDR3 is CATGGLGSYEQYF. The CDR3 region has the DNA TGTGCCACGGGGGGGCTTGGCTCCTACGAGCAGTACTTC. The genes are TRBV27 and TRBJ2-7; 8 bases line up with TRBD2. The CDR3 contains 13 residues. Unmatched junction bases numbered 5, after V lost 10 bases and J lost 0 bases. In germline, CDR1 is MNHEY, CDR2 SMNVEV (reference sequence).

In this sample, this clone is large (0.1 to 1%). This chain uses TRBV5-4 with TRBJ1-2; 7 bases line up with TRBD1. The CDR3 loop spans 11 amino acids. V lost 3 bases, J lost 9 bases, and 2 bases stayed unmatched. The V gene's germline CDR1 is SGHNT and CDR2 YYREEE (reference sequence). The CDR3, as DNA: TGTGCCAGCAGCTGGACAGGAAGCTACACCTTC. It yields the protein CASSWTGSYTF.

This clone showed up just a few times. This chain uses TRBV6-6 with TRBJ1-2; D remains unclear. The CDR3 extends over 15 amino acids. The V end lost 6 bases, the J end lost 3 bases, and 17 bases lay between the germline ends. In germline, CDR1 is MNHNY, CDR2 SVGAGI (reference sequence). CDR3 sequence reads: CASREIRWRDYGYTF. The CDR3 DNA reads as TGTGCCAGCAGGGAGATAAGGTGGCGGGACTATGGCTACACCTTC.

The genes are TRBV4-3 and TRBJ2-1; TRBD1 aligns across 9 bases. The CDR3 is made up of 19 amino acids. Germline loops: CDR1 LGHNA, CDR2 YSLEER. With 2 bases clipped from V and 2 bases from J, the junction kept 13 bases outside the gene matches. The CDR3 here is CASSQLISGTGIPYNEQFF. The CDR3 DNA reads as TGCGCCAGCAGCCAACTAATTTCCGGGACAGGGATTCCCTACAATGAGCAGTTCTTC.

J is TRBJ1-2 and V is TRBV5-6; 9 nucleotides agree with TRBD1. This CDR3 spans 14 amino acids. Germline V gene sequence: CDR1 SGHDT, CDR2 YYEEEE. J gave up 6 bases and V 4 bases, and 7 bases lay outside the gene matches. The CDR3 protein is CASSPTGQGNGYTF. CDR3 sequence (DNA): TGTGCCAGCAGCCCAACGGGACAGGGCAATGGCTACACCTTC.

The chain joins TRBV6-4 to TRBJ2-3; tentatively, D is TRBD1 (5 bases). Germline V gene sequence: CDR1 MRHNA, CDR2 SNTAGT. Trimming removed 3 bases at V and 2 bases at J, with 9 bases between. The CDR3 runs 14 residues. The DNA of the CDR3 is TGTGCCAGCAGTGAACAGGAGTCCACAGATACGCAGTATTTT. This sequence encodes CASSEQESTDTQYF.

This chain joins TRBV5-5 and TRBJ2-2, with D tentatively TRBD2 (5 bases). Germline V gene data show CDR1 as SGHKS and CDR2 as YYEKEE (reference sequence). The CDR3 covers 15 residues. V shed 1 base and J shed 2 bases, with 9 bases lying between them. CDR3 DNA: TGTGCCAGCAGCTTGCGGGGTGTAAACACCGGGGAGCTGTTTTTT. Translating gives CASSLRGVNTGELFF.

The J gene is TRBJ2-6, the V gene TRBV7-9; D possibly corresponds to TRBD1 (5 bases). V lost 5 bases and J 0 bases, leaving 11 bases between the germline ends. Germline assignment: CDR1 SEHNR and CDR2 FQNEAQ (reference sequence). This CDR3 comprises 16 residues. This CDR3 reads CASSIRAGSGANVLTF. For the CDR3, the DNA is TGTGCCAGCAGCATCAGGGCCGGCTCTGGGGCCAACGTCCTGACTTTC.

The chain is built from TRBV29-1 and TRBJ2-7; possible D gene TRBD2, 6 bases. The CDR3 runs to 13 residues. Germline CDR1 SQVTM, CDR2 ANQGSEA. V was pared by 4 bases and J by 3 bases, with 13 bases between. The CDR3 bases are TGCAGCGTTGGTGGAGGGGCCCACTACGAGCAGTACTTC. Its translation: CSVGGGAHYEQYF.

This clone was picked up a small number of times. This chain uses TRBV7-9 with TRBJ1-4, with D maybe TRBD1 (6 bases). Trimming removed 3 bases from V and 0 bases from J, with 17 bases in between. Germline V gene sequence: CDR1 SEHNR, CDR2 FQNEAQ (reference sequence). This CDR3 has 18 amino acids. CDR3 sequence reads: CASSFRRGGGPTNEKLFF. The CDR3 DNA reads as TGTGCCAGCAGCTTCAGGAGAGGGGGGGGGCCAACTAATGAAAAACTGTTTTTT.

The rearrangement links TRBV7-9 to TRBJ2-1; the D gene is possibly TRBD2 (5 bases). Per the germline V gene, CDR1 is SEHNR and CDR2 is FQNEAQ (reference sequence). There are 18 residues in the CDR3. Trimming cost V 4 bases and J 5 bases, with 24 bases left between them. The CDR3 is CASSSTEPLAEDHNEQFF. The CDR3 DNA reads as TGTGCCAGCAGCTCTACGGAACCGCTAGCTGAGGACCACAATGAGCAGTTCTTC.

This sequence joins TRBV10-3 and TRBJ2-7, with 9 bases identical to TRBD1. Germline-derived CDR1 and CDR2 are ENHRY and SYGVKD. With 6 bases clipped from V and 3 bases from J, the junction kept 9 bases outside the gene matches. CDR3 length equals 15 residues. The CDR3 spells CAIRAPGQGVYEQYF. For the CDR3, the DNA is TGTGCCATCAGGGCACCGGGACAGGGAGTCTACGAGCAGTACTTC.

V gene TRBV4-1 combines with J gene TRBJ2-7, with 10 bases aligning to TRBD1. V trimming: 6 bases; J trimming: 4 bases; junction bases outside the gene matches: 9. This CDR3 spans 15 amino acids. CDR1 MGHRA and CDR2 YSYEKL come from the germline V gene. The CDR3 is CASRYRDRGGYEQYF. The CDR3 coding sequence is TGCGCCAGCAGGTACCGGGACAGGGGAGGTTACGAGCAGTACTTC.

V is TRBV10-3 and J is TRBJ2-2; D unclear. In germline, CDR1 is ENHRY, CDR2 SYGVKD. This CDR3 region has 12 residues. The V and J ends lost 9 bases and 1 base respectively, with 6 bases between them. The CDR3 is CAINRNTGELFF. The CDR3 DNA sequence: TGTGCCATAAACAGGAACACCGGGGAGCTGTTTTTT.

J is TRBJ2-7 and V is TRBV7-2; 11 nucleotides align to TRBD1. V trimming: 5 bases; J trimming: 4 bases; junction bases outside the gene matches: 10. Germline CDR1 SGHTA, CDR2 FQGNSA. CDR3 length equals 16 residues. CDR3 DNA sequence: TGTGCCAGCAGCCCGCTTGGGACAGGGGGTCCATACGAGCAGTACTTC. It encodes CASSPLGTGGPYEQYF.

The chain employs TRBV6-5 and TRBJ1-5; TRBD1 is a possible D gene (6 bases). The V gene's germline CDR1 is MNHEY and CDR2 SVGAGI. Trimming pared 6 bases from V and 6 bases from J, leaving 18 bases between. The CDR3 length is 15 residues. The CDR3 protein is CASSQNRVEVQPQHF. The CDR3 bases are TGTGCCAGCAGCCAAAACAGGGTTGAGGTTCAGCCCCAGCATTTT.

The chain carries TRBV12-5 and TRBJ1-1; D uncertain. Between the trimmed V and J ends, which lost 5 bases and 9 bases, there was a span of 16 bases. This CDR3 comprises 13 residues. Per germline, CDR1 LGHNT and CDR2 FRNRAP. The CDR3 loop is CASGITPQLKAFF. The CDR3 DNA sequence: TGTGCTAGTGGTATAACACCCCAGTTGAAAGCTTTCTTT. Full variable domain (rest looked up from reference TRBV12-5 and TRBJ1-1): DARVTQTPRHKVTEMGQEVTMRCQPILGHNTVFWYRQTMMQGLELLAYFRNRAPLDDSGMPKDRFSAEMPDATLATLKIQPSEPRDSAVYFCASGITPQLKAFFGQGTRLTVV.

The chain recombines TRBV5-3 with TRBJ2-7, with D perhaps matching TRBD2 (5 bases). TRBV5-3 is an ORF, and what it does is uncertain. The CDR3 extends over 15 amino acids. Trimming removed 8 bases at V and 0 bases at J, with 18 bases between. The CDR3 protein is CASKLEALNSYEQYF. The CDR3 DNA reads as TGTGCCAGCAAACTGGAGGCCCTCAACTCCTACGAGCAGTACTTC.

CDR3 residues: CASSLGRGQGQFF. The DNA of the CDR3 is TGTGCCAGCAGCTTAGGCCGAGGCCAGGGGCAGTTCTTC. This chain uses TRBV13 with TRBJ2-1, with a tentative D call TRBD1 (5 bases). The CDR3 is 13 amino acids. V gave up 0 bases and J gave up 12 bases, with 12 bases separating them. Germline CDR1 is PRHDT and CDR2 is FYEKMQ (reference sequence).

The chain links TRBV7-9 to TRBJ1-1; D unclear. This CDR3 region has 13 residues. Looked up from germline, CDR1 is SEHNR and CDR2 is FQNEAQ (reference sequence). The ends were cut back, 9 bases at V and 0 bases at J, with 11 bases in the middle. The CDR3 protein is CASGRVLNTEAFF. The DNA of the CDR3 is TGTGCCAGTGGGAGGGTGTTGAACACTGAAGCTTTCTTT.

The V and J genes are TRBV13 and TRBJ1-6, with 7 bases identical to TRBD1. The CDR3 is made up of 15 amino acids. In germline, CDR1 is PRHDT, CDR2 FYEKMQ (reference sequence). V lost 4 bases, J lost 5 bases, and 5 bases stayed unmatched. The DNA of the CDR3 is TGTGCCAGCAGCTCCTCGGACAGGAATAATTCACCCCTCCACTTT. Translating it yields CASSSSDRNNSPLHF.

The rearrangement links TRBV27 to TRBJ1-3, with 10 bases lining up with TRBD1. This CDR3 has 17 residues. The germline V gene encodes CDR1 MNHEY and CDR2 SMNVEV (reference sequence). Germline trimming cut 5 bases from V and 8 bases from J; bases unmatched to any gene: 15. CDR3 sequence: CASSPRSLRDRGYTIYF. In nucleotides, the CDR3 is TGTGCCAGCAGTCCACGATCTCTCCGGGACAGGGGATACACCATATATTTT.

This clone appeared a single time. In nucleotides, the CDR3 is TGTGCCAGTAGTCCCTTTCCCTCTGGGGCCAACGTCCTGACTTTC. Its protein is CASSPFPSGANVLTF. The chain links TRBV19 to TRBJ2-6; D is unresolved. The V gene lost 5 bases and the J gene lost 0 bases, with 8 bases spanning the gap. This CDR3 contains 15 residues. Germline V gene sequence: CDR1 LNHDA, CDR2 SQIVND (reference sequence).

The chain's CDR3 is CSVATLAGVNEQFF. CDR3 sequence (DNA): TGCAGCGTTGCTACCCTAGCGGGAGTCAATGAGCAGTTCTTC. The chain carries TRBV29-1 and TRBJ2-1; 10 bases align to TRBD2. V dropped 4 bases and J dropped 6; count of bases not matched to a gene: 6. Germline V gene lookup returns CDR1 SQVTM and CDR2 ANQGSEA. The CDR3 covers 14 residues.

A single count supports this clone. The chain links TRBV9 to TRBJ2-3; TRBD2 agrees at 9 bases. The CDR3 is 17 amino acids. Trimming cost V 0 bases and J 3 bases; bases outside gene matches: 8. Germline V gene data show CDR1 as SGDLS and CDR2 as YYNGEE. CDR3 protein: CASSVGGLAGSTDTQYF. The CDR3 DNA sequence: TGTGCCAGCAGCGTAGGGGGGCTAGCGGGATCAACAGATACGCAGTATTTT.